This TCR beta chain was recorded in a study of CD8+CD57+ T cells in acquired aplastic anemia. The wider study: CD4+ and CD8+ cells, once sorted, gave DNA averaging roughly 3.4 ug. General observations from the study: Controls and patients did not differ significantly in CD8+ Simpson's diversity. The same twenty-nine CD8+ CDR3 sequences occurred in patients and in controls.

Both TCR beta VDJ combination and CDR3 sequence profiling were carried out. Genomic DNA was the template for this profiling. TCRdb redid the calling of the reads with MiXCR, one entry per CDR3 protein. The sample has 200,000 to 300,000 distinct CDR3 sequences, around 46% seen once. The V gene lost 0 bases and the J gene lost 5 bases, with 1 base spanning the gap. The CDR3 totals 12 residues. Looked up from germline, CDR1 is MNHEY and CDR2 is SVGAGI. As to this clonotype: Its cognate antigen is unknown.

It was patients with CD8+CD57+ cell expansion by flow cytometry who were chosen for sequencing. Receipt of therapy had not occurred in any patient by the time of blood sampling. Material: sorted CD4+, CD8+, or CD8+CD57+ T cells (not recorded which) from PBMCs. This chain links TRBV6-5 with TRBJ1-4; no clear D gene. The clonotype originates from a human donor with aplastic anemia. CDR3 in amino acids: CASSYSNEKLFF. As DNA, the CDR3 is TGTGCCAGCAGTTACTCGAATGAAAAACTGTTTTTT.